Following are 25 T cell receptor beta chains from one sample sequenced in a study of T cell responses to AZD1222 COVID-19 vaccine. Sequenced by immunoSEQ multiplex PCR; TCRdb stores in-frame clones only, minus some. The sample includes some 150,000 clones, around nine tenths of them seen just once. The specimen comprised peripheral blood, sampled 28 days after the second AZD1222 dose. All receptors come from an adult who received the AZD1222 COVID-19 vaccine.

The chain combines TRBV5-6 with TRBJ2-1; 11 bases align to TRBD2. The V segment lost 0 bases and the J segment 6 bases; nucleotides outside the gene matches: 8. This CDR3 region has 17 residues. Germline CDR1 SGHDT, CDR2 YYEEEE. In DNA form, the CDR3 reads TGTGCCAGCAGCTTGGAGTTCGTAGCGGGAGGGGGCAATGAGCAGTTCTTC. This gives the protein CASSLEFVAGGGNEQFF.

V is TRBV7-2 and J is TRBJ2-1; D is uncertain. The CDR3 loop spans 14 amino acids. Trimming left V 1 base short and J 7 bases short, with 11 bases between. Germline CDR1 reads SGHTA; CDR2 reads FQGNSA. This CDR3 is CASSLVYGGNEQFF. The CDR3 DNA reads TGTGCCAGCAGCTTAGTTTACGGTGGTAATGAGCAGTTCTTC.

The V call is TRBV5-4, the J call TRBJ2-6; unclear D gene. Germline CDR1 SGHNT, CDR2 YYREEE (reference sequence). Deletions cut 3 bases from V and 0 bases from J, with 13 bases between. The CDR3 totals 17 residues. The CDR3 nucleotides are TGTGCCAGCAGCTCGAGGACCGCCAGCTCTGGGGCCAACGTCCTGACTTTC. Protein: CASSSRTASSGANVLTF.

Only one count was recorded for this clone. The V call is TRBV18, the J call TRBJ2-3; TRBD2 is a possible D gene (5 bases). CDR1 and CDR2 from the germline V gene are KGHSH and LQKENI. Between the trimmed V and J ends, which lost 6 bases and 2 bases, there was a span of 12 bases. The CDR3 is made up of 14 amino acids. DNA of the CDR3: TGTGCCAGCTCCCCAGTTCGGGACACAGATACGCAGTATTTT. Translation: CASSPVRDTDTQYF.

The chain has TRBV5-4 and TRBJ1-5; D possibly corresponds to TRBD1 (5 bases). V lost 4 bases and J 4 bases, leaving 9 bases between the germline ends. Germline V gene lookup returns CDR1 SGHNT and CDR2 YYREEE (reference sequence). The CDR3 extends over 13 amino acids. The chain's CDR3 is CASSVNRNQPQHF. Written as DNA, the CDR3 is TGTGCCAGCAGCGTGAACAGGAATCAGCCCCAGCATTTT.

J is TRBJ2-1 and V is TRBV18, with D unclear. Germline-derived CDR1 and CDR2 are KGHSH and LQKENI. The CDR3 extends over 14 amino acids. V lost 3 bases and J lost 9, with 15 bases in between. The CDR3, as DNA: TGTGCCAGCTCACCCCCCCCGGTAATAGGTGAGCAGTTCTTC. Its protein product is CASSPPPVIGEQFF.

The chain employs TRBV6-5 and TRBJ2-3; D is possibly TRBD1 (6 bases). Trimming pared 7 bases from V and 3 bases from J, leaving 17 bases between. Germline V gene data show CDR1 as MNHEY and CDR2 as SVGAGI. The CDR3 contains 15 residues. CDR3 residues: CASTSGTGRTDTQYF. The CDR3 bases are TGTGCCAGCACCTCTGGTACAGGGCGAACAGATACGCAGTATTTT.

The genes are TRBV19 and TRBJ1-6, with D possibly TRBD1 on 5 matching bases. Trimming took off 7 bases at V and 7 bases at J, with 17 bases between the two ends. This CDR3 is built from 15 residues. Germline CDR1 and CDR2: LNHDA and SQIVND (reference sequence). This chain's CDR3 is CASKAKTVQNSPLHF. The CDR3 DNA is TGTGCCAGTAAAGCGAAGACAGTCCAAAATTCACCCCTCCACTTT.

The chain joins TRBV5-1 to TRBJ1-2; unclear D gene. CDR1 and CDR2 (germline): SGHRS, YFSETQ. The V and J ends lost 4 bases and 2 bases respectively, with 12 bases between them. The CDR3 is 14 amino acids. CDR3: CASSPSGFNYGYTF. CDR3 coding DNA: TGCGCCAGCAGCCCCTCGGGGTTCAACTATGGCTACACCTTC.

The J gene is TRBJ1-5, the V gene TRBV23-1, with D possibly matching TRBD1 (5 bases). TRBV23-1 is given ORF status, its function remaining uncertain. Trimming removed 3 bases from V and 7 bases from J, with 16 bases in between. CDR3 length equals 15 residues. CDR3 sequence (DNA): TGCGCCAGCAGTCACAGGGATCGGGAAAGCCAGCCCCAGCATTTT. Protein product: CASSHRDRESQPQHF.

The chain recombines TRBV19 with TRBJ2-7; D is possibly TRBD2 (6 bases). The germline CDR1 and CDR2 sequences are LNHDA and SQIVND (reference sequence). V was trimmed by 10 bases and J by 3 bases, leaving 16 bases between them. This CDR3 is built from 13 residues. CDR3 coding DNA: TGTGCCACCACGCCGCGGGACCGCTACGAGCAGTACTTC. It specifies CATTPRDRYEQYF.

This clone was found a few times. The chain has TRBV7-3 and TRBJ2-6; 9 positions match TRBD1. J lost 0 bases, V lost 5 bases, and 2 bases had no gene match. This CDR3 contains 16 residues. The V gene's germline CDR1 is SGHTA and CDR2 FQGTGA. CDR3 amino acids: CASSTGQGSGANVLTF. CDR3 DNA: TGTGCCAGCAGCACGGGACAGGGCTCTGGGGCCAACGTCCTGACTTTC.

The DNA for the CDR3 is TGTGCCAGCAGCCAGGACCTACGTGGGGGTCATGGAGATACGCAGTATTTT. This codes for CASSQDLRGGHGDTQYF. This chain connects TRBV7-3 to TRBJ2-3; either TRBD1 or TRBD2 may fit D (5 bases each). The CDR3 length is 17 residues. Germline loops: CDR1 SGHTA, CDR2 FQGTGA. The germline V and J ends were trimmed by 5 bases and 5 bases, with 23 bases remaining between them.

The J gene is TRBJ1-5, the V gene TRBV11-2; a possible D gene is TRBD1 (5 bases). Germline V gives CDR1 SGHAT, CDR2 FQNNGV. The CDR3 covers 15 residues. V was cut by 1 base and J by 4 bases, with 11 bases left in between. The CDR3 spells CASSLVQGQNQPQHF. The CDR3 DNA is TGTGCCAGCAGCTTAGTGCAGGGCCAGAATCAGCCCCAGCATTTT. The complete variable domain, with remaining parts taken from reference TRBV11-2 and TRBJ1-5, reads EAGVAQSPRYKIIEKRQSVAFWCNPISGHATLYWYQQILGQGPKLLIQFQNNGVVDDSQLPKDRFSAERLKGVDSTLKIQPAKLEDSAVYLCASSLVQGQNQPQHFGDGTRLSIL.

V is TRBV2 and J is TRBJ2-5, with D possibly being TRBD1 (5 bases). CDR1 is SNHLY, CDR2 FYNNEI, per germline. V was shortened by 6 bases and J by 5 bases, with 16 bases between the two germline ends. The CDR3 extends over 14 amino acids. CDR3: CASSFQFRDETQYF. The CDR3 nucleotides are TGTGCCAGCAGCTTTCAGTTCAGGGATGAGACCCAGTACTTC.

The V call is TRBV12-2, the J call TRBJ2-3; TRBD1, the table's D call, lacks a check against the DNA. TRBV12-2 is tagged as a pseudogene. The CDR3 covers 18 residues. This CDR3 is CASRLVREDRAYTDTQYF. CDR3 coding DNA: TGTGCAAGTCGCTTAGTTAGGGAGGACAGGGCATACACAGATACGCAGTATTTT.

The sample holds one count of this clone. The chain couples TRBV28 to TRBJ2-1; tentatively, D is TRBD1 (5 bases). The CDR3 extends over 14 amino acids. With 5 bases removed from V and 4 bases from J, the gap between germline ends came to 12 bases. Germline CDR1 and CDR2: MDHEN and SYDVKM. This CDR3 is CASSPPDRYNEQFF. In DNA form, the CDR3 reads TGTGCCAGCAGTCCTCCCGACAGATACAATGAGCAGTTCTTC.

The genes are TRBV10-3 and TRBJ2-3; the D gene is possibly TRBD2 (6 bases). The germline CDR1 and CDR2 sequences are ENHRY and SYGVKD. The CDR3 spans 16 residues. V lost 2 bases and J lost 0, with 12 bases in between. The CDR3 sequence is CAISEGGGASTDTQYF. Here the CDR3 DNA reads TGTGCCATCAGTGAGGGAGGAGGGGCTAGCACAGATACGCAGTATTTT.

The rearrangement joins TRBV28 to TRBJ2-2, with 7 bases lining up with TRBD1. From germline, CDR1 is MDHEN and CDR2 SYDVKM. The J segment lost 8 bases and the V segment lost 3 bases, leaving 9 bases of the junction unmatched. There are 15 residues in the CDR3. The CDR3 loop reads CASSFHRGPAGELFF. In DNA form, the CDR3 reads TGTGCCAGCAGTTTCCACAGGGGACCCGCAGGGGAGCTGTTTTTT.

This clone appeared a single time. The rearrangement uses TRBV27 and TRBJ2-1; the D gene could be TRBD1 or TRBD2 (5 bases each). The CDR3 is 12 amino acids. Germline CDR1 reads MNHEY; CDR2 reads SMNVEV (reference sequence). Between the trimmed V and J ends, which lost 7 bases and 4 bases, there was a span of 8 bases. This CDR3 is CASTGRYNEQFF. CDR3 in DNA: TGTGCCAGCACAGGGAGATACAATGAGCAGTTCTTC.

The chain recombines TRBV7-9 with TRBJ1-4, with TRBD1 identical over 8 bases. The CDR3 is 16 residues long. After removal of 4 bases from V and 8 bases from J, the junction contained 12 bases not matched to a gene. Per the germline V gene, CDR1 is SEHNR and CDR2 is FQNEAQ (reference sequence). The CDR3 sequence is CASSSHSGGAYEKLFF. CDR3 bases: TGTGCCAGCAGCTCCCATTCAGGGGGCGCCTACGAAAAACTGTTTTTT.

This rearrangement joins TRBV4-1 to TRBJ1-5, with D possibly TRBD1 on 5 matching bases. Germline loops: CDR1 MGHRA, CDR2 YSYEKL. The V and J ends lost 3 bases and 6 bases respectively, with 15 bases between them. The CDR3 is 15 amino acids. The CDR3 nucleotides read TGCGCCAGCAGCCATGGGTTTACTGGGGGTCAGCCCCAGCATTTT. It yields the protein CASSHGFTGGQPQHF.

The chain links TRBV13 to TRBJ2-7, with 14 bases identical to TRBD2. V gave up 5 bases and J gave up 7 bases; unmatched junction bases: 7. This CDR3 has 15 amino acids. CDR1 PRHDT and CDR2 FYEKMQ come from the germline V gene (reference sequence). CDR3 sequence reads: CASSRGLAGVREQYF. Written as DNA, the CDR3 is TGTGCCAGCAGCCGGGGACTAGCGGGAGTTAGGGAGCAGTACTTC. Drawing the rest from reference TRBV13 and TRBJ2-7, the complete variable domain is AAGVIQSPRHLIKEKRETATLKCYPIPRHDTVYWYQQGPGQDPQFLISFYEKMQSDKGSIPDRFSAQQFSDYHSELNMSSLELGDSALYFCASSRGLAGVREQYFGPGTRLTVT.

The CDR3 here is CASSLGTGGSYNEQFF. CDR3 bases: TGTGCCAGCAGCTTAGGGACGGGAGGGTCATACAATGAGCAGTTCTTC. The V and J genes are TRBV7-9 and TRBJ2-1, with TRBD2 matching 8 bases. The CDR3 is 16 amino acids. CDR1 and CDR2 (germline): SEHNR, FQNEAQ (reference sequence). The J segment lost 4 bases and the V segment lost 1 base, leaving 6 bases of the junction unmatched.

This clone is a singleton in its sample. This rearrangement joins TRBV5-4 to TRBJ1-2; 11 positions agree with TRBD1. Germline lookup yields CDR1 SGHNT and CDR2 YYREEE (reference sequence). J was trimmed by 4 bases and V by 4 bases; bases with no gene match: 9. The CDR3 spans 16 residues. In nucleotides, the CDR3 is TGTGCCAGCAGCAGTGCCGGGACAGGGGGGAGCTATGGCTACACCTTC. Its translation is CASSSAGTGGSYGYTF.